This is a list of T cell receptor beta chains from one sample in a study of T cell changes during pregnancy in multiple sclerosis. TCRdb's table, derived via immunoSEQ multiplex PCR, lists solely in-frame clones and lacks some. This sample carries more than 80,000 clones, approximately 90% of them seen once, and the ten largest clones take 3.5%. This specimen consisted of PBMCs, obtained in the first trimester of pregnancy. The receptors come from a female donor in good health, serving as a control in a pregnancy study. Some clones in this sample may be carry-over from other donors' samples. The CDR3 runs from the conserved cysteine through the conserved F or W. A D gene is named only where the DNA matches it firmly. The size entry is marked missing in some rows and otherwise reads once, few, many or a size class.

d_call | j_call | clone_size | v_call | cdr3_aa | cdr3_nt
TRBD2 | TRBJ2-5 | - | TRBV28 | CASSFSGGETQYF | TGTGCCAGCAGCTTTAGCGGGGGTGAGACCCAGTACTTC
- | TRBJ2-6 | - | TRBV7-8 | CASSLARVAGEANVLTF | TGTGCCAGCAGCTTAGCTCGGGTGGCAGGGGAGGCCAACGTCCTGACTTTC
- | TRBJ1-3 | - | TRBV7-6 | CASSLSANGNTIYF | TGTGCCAGCAGCTTGTCCGCTAATGGAAACACCATATATTTT
TRBD1 | TRBJ1-1 | - | TRBV13 | CASSPTGGAGTEAFF | TGTGCCAGCAGCCCTACAGGGGGCGCCGGGACTGAAGCTTTCTTT
- | TRBJ1-1 | - | TRBV5-4 | CASKALEGGSTEAFF | TGTGCCAGCAAAGCTTTAGAGGGAGGGAGCACTGAAGCTTTCTTT
TRBD1 | TRBJ2-7 | - | TRBV5-3 | CARSLAKGQGVFEQYF | TGTGCCAGAAGCTTGGCCAAAGGGCAGGGGGTTTTCGAGCAGTACTTC
- | TRBJ1-1 | - | TRBV6-5 | CASSPGTLEAFF | TGTGCCAGCAGTCCCGGGACACTGGAAGCTTTCTTT
TRBD1 | TRBJ2-7 | - | TRBV28 | CASSLLHRDRGYEQYF | TGTGCCAGCAGTTTACTTCACCGGGACAGGGGCTACGAGCAGTACTTC
- | TRBJ2-1 | - | TRBV13 | CASSDRVSNNEQFF | TGTGCCAGCAGCGACCGGGTTTCGAACAATGAGCAGTTCTTC
- | TRBJ1-4 | - | TRBV19 | CAVSGTLNEKLFF | TGTGCCGTGAGTGGGACACTGAATGAAAAACTGTTTTTT
- | TRBJ1-2 | - | TRBV15 | CATSKRDGGYTF | TGTGCCACCAGCAAGAGGGATGGCGGCTACACCTTC
TRBD2 | TRBJ2-7 | - | TRBV19 | CASKKKLIAGAYEQYF | TGTGCCAGTAAGAAAAAGCTGATAGCGGGAGCCTACGAGCAGTACTTC
- | TRBJ1-3 | - | TRBV28 | CASSLSPSSGNTIYF | TGTGCCAGCAGTTTATCTCCGAGCTCTGGAAACACCATATATTTT
TRBD2 | TRBJ2-7 | - | TRBV6-5 | CASSYSLAGPSQYF | TGTGCCAGCAGTTACTCACTAGCGGGGCCTAGTCAGTACTTC
TRBD2 | TRBJ2-1 | - | TRBV28 | CASRDSGTRNEQFF | TGTGCCAGCAGAGATTCCGGGACTAGGAATGAGCAGTTCTTC
TRBD1 | TRBJ1-2 | - | TRBV18 | CASSPVQGESYGYTF | TGTGCCAGCTCACCAGTACAGGGGGAAAGCTATGGCTACACCTTC
- | TRBJ2-6 | - | TRBV6-4 | CASSDSKGLNSGANVLTF | TGTGCCAGCAGTGACTCGAAAGGACTCAACTCTGGGGCCAACGTCCTGACTTTC
- | TRBJ2-7 | - | TRBV29-1 | CSVDFQGGEQYF | TGCAGCGTTGACTTCCAGGGAGGCGAGCAGTACTTC
- | TRBJ1-6 | - | TRBV13 | CASSLSPGNHNSPLHF | TGTGCCAGCAGCTTAAGTCCAGGGAACCATAATTCACCCCTCCACTTT
TRBD2 | TRBJ2-7 | - | TRBV7-9 | CASRAGTSPQGEQYF | TGTGCCAGCAGAGCCGGGACTAGCCCCCAGGGCGAGCAGTACTTC
TRBD1 | TRBJ2-1 | once | TRBV6-6 | CASSPDRDEQFF | TGTGCCAGCAGCCCCGACAGGGACGAGCAGTTCTTC
TRBD1 | TRBJ1-5 | - | TRBV11-2 | CASSRTGDQPQHF | TGTGCCAGCAGCCGGACAGGGGATCAGCCCCAGCATTTT
- | TRBJ1-1 | - | TRBV4-2 | CASSQGYAMNTEAFF | TGTGCCAGCAGCCAAGGTTACGCGATGAACACTGAAGCTTTCTTT
- | TRBJ2-3 | once | TRBV18 | CASSQGQSVNTQYF | TGTGCCAGCTCACAGGGACAATCCGTTAATACGCAGTATTTT
- | TRBJ2-5 | - | TRBV20-1 | CSAYSGETQYF | TGCAGTGCTTACAGCGGGGAGACCCAGTACTTC
- | TRBJ2-7 | - | TRBV10-3 | CAISFSDSSYEQYF | TGTGCCATCAGTTTCTCGGACAGCTCCTACGAGCAGTACTTC
TRBD1 | TRBJ2-5 | - | TRBV5-1 | CASSLGTGRETQYF | TGCGCCAGCAGCTTGGGGACAGGCAGGGAGACCCAGTACTTC
TRBD1 | TRBJ1-6 | few | TRBV15 | CAAGTGNSPLHF | TGTGCCGCCGGGACAGGAAATTCACCCCTCCACTTT
- | TRBJ2-1 | - | TRBV29-1 | CSVIGGPNEQFF | TGCAGCGTCATCGGGGGACCCAATGAGCAGTTCTTC
TRBD2 | TRBJ2-3 | - | TRBV28 | CASRGLAGGDTQYF | TGTGCCAGTCGGGGGCTAGCGGGGGGAGATACGCAGTATTTT
TRBD2 | TRBJ2-1 | once | TRBV2 | CASSPIGGLANEQFF | TGTGCCAGCAGCCCAATCGGGGGACTAGCTAATGAGCAGTTCTTC